The rows below give T cell receptor beta chains drawn from one sample of a study of T cells after yellow fever vaccination. TCRdb re-called the 5' RACE reads with MiXCR, one entry per CDR3 protein. The profile shows a few hundred thousand distinct CDR3 sequences, around 6.7% of them singletons. The sample here was CD4+ T cells sorted from PBMCs, taken on the day of the yellow fever booster vaccination. Every receptor here comes from a man aged 25 to 45 who received the YFV17D yellow fever vaccine. Both conserved end residues are part of each CDR3. The D gene is left open where the match is weak. Rows may omit the clone size; those that give it use once, few, many or a size class.

TRBJ1-1 | TRBD1 | TRBV28 | - | CASSLGSTGLTEAFF
TRBJ1-3 | - | TRBV4-1 | few | CASSQDGYSGNTIYF
TRBJ2-5 | TRBD2 | TRBV29-1 | many | CSAWGGYQETQYF
TRBJ2-7 | - | TRBV7-9 | many | CASSFTGEGEQYF
TRBJ2-5 | TRBD1 | TRBV7-2 | - | CASSNGQGAQETQYF
TRBJ2-1 | - | TRBV7-9 | - | CASSPRLADYNEQFF
TRBJ2-1 | TRBD2 | TRBV5-1 | few | CASSWREGRYNEQFF
TRBJ2-2 | - | TRBV5-5 | few | CASSPLLAQNTGELFF
TRBJ2-3 | TRBD2 | TRBV12-3/TRBV12-4 | many | CASSSLAGGPLFTQYF
TRBJ2-7 | - | TRBV7-9 | many | CASSSQGLYDEQYF
TRBJ2-7 | - | TRBV6-5 | - | CASSYSSPIRHGYEQYF
TRBJ2-5 | TRBD2 | TRBV6-2/TRBV6-3 | few | CASSYSLAGVEETQYF
TRBJ2-5 | - | TRBV5-1 | many | CASSLVVQGETQYF
TRBJ1-1 | - | TRBV7-2 | many | CASSLGRTAAFF
TRBJ2-5 | - | TRBV6-5 | few | CASTSARGTQYF
TRBJ2-2 | - | TRBV10-3 | - | CAISEGSGTGELFF
TRBJ1-5 | - | TRBV7-2 | few | CASSLAQGSVQPQHF
TRBJ2-1 | - | TRBV11-2 | - | CASSLGQMRSARPYNEQFF
TRBJ2-3 | - | TRBV5-1 | - | CASLPGGGTDTQYF
TRBJ1-2 | TRBD1 | TRBV6-5 | few | CASNRGNYGYTF
TRBJ2-3 | - | TRBV5-1 | many | CATSSVSTDTQYF
TRBJ1-5 | - | TRBV12-3/TRBV12-4 | - | CASSLRGRSSNQPQHF
TRBJ2-4 | TRBD1 | TRBV7-2 | many | CASSFTGVKNIQYF
TRBJ2-7 | TRBD1 | TRBV18 | few | CASSPGQGDGYEQYF
TRBJ1-2 | TRBD1 | TRBV6-2/TRBV6-3 | - | CASSPDGTGVGYTF
TRBJ2-7 | - | TRBV7-2 | - | CASSFREGAYEQYF
TRBJ2-5 | - | TRBV12-3/TRBV12-4 | many | CASSLSRVAMWETQYF
TRBJ2-1 | TRBD2 | TRBV19 | few | CASMRGGGSSYNEQFF
TRBJ2-3 | - | TRBV19 | once | CASSQQGGGRTETQYF
TRBJ1-2 | - | TRBV19 | few | CASSSRTVTYGYTF
TRBJ2-7 | - | TRBV5-5 | many | CASSPGRASEEQYF
TRBJ1-1 | - | TRBV5-1 | many | CASSMDLNTEAFF
TRBJ2-7 | TRBD1 | TRBV5-1 | many | CASSLALTGVGEQYF
TRBJ2-1 | - | TRBV11-2 | many | CASSYRDHLGEQFF
TRBJ2-7 | - | TRBV6-1 | - | CASTDRGGTYEQYF
TRBJ2-7 | TRBD1 | TRBV19 | many | CASSPDRVSYEQYF
TRBJ2-1 | TRBD2 | TRBV5-5 | many | CASSLPGGPRFF
TRBJ1-5 | - | TRBV5-1 | few | CASSLVPGGYQPQHF
TRBJ1-3 | - | TRBV15 | many | CATSRDPGNTIYF
TRBJ2-5 | - | TRBV7-2 | many | CASSWRSGGDETQYF
TRBJ2-5 | TRBD1 | TRBV6-5 | - | CASSYTGQGNQETQYF
TRBJ2-5 | - | TRBV6-6 | few | CASLQQETQYF
TRBJ2-1 | TRBD2 | TRBV20-1 | few | CSAPPLSGTIPNEQFF
TRBJ2-4 | - | TRBV20-1 | - | CSAGLADIQYF
TRBJ2-7 | - | TRBV10-3 | - | CATSGTYEQYF
TRBJ2-3 | - | TRBV19 | many | CASSINSGTDTQYF
TRBJ2-7 | - | TRBV10-3 | - | CAVGRDKTLAYEQYF
TRBJ2-2 | - | TRBV7-3 | many | CASSQGPFKELFF
TRBJ2-1 | - | TRBV24-1 | many | CATSDKLRNEQFF